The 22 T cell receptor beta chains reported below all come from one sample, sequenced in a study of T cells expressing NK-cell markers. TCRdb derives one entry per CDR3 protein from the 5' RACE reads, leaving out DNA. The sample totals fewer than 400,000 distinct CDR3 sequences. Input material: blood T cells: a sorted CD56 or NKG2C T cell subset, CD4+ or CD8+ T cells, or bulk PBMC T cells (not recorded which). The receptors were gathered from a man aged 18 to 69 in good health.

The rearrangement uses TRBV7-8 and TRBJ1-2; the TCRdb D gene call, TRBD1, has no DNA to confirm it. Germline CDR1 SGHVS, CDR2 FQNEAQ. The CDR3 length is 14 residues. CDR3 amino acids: CASSFDRGVYGYTF.

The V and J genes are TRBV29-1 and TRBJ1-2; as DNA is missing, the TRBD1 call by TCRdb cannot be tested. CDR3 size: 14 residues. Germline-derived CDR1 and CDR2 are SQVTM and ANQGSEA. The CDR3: CSGSNRGRNYGYTF. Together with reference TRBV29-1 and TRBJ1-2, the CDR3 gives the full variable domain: SAVISQKPSRDICQRGTSLTIQCQVDSQVTMMFWYRQQPGQSLTLIATANQGSEATYESGFVIDKFPISRPNLTFSTLTVSNMSPEDSSIYLCSGSNRGRNYGYTFGSGTRLTVV.

CDR3 sequence: CASNSFNEQFF. The V call is TRBV6-1, the J call TRBJ2-1. CDR1 and CDR2 (germline): MNHNS, SASEGT. The CDR3 contains 11 residues.

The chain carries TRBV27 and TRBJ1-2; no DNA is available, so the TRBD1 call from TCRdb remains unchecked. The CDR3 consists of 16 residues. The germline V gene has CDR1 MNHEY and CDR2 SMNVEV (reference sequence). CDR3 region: CASSTSGTGSLGGYTF.

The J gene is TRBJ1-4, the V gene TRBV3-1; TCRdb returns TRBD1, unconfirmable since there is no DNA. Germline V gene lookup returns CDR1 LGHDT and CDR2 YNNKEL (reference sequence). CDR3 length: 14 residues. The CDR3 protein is CASRGQGSLEKLFF.

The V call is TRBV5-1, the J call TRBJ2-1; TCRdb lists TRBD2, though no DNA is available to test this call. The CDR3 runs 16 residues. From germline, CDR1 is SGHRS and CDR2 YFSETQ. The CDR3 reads CASSSGTGTSMREQFF.

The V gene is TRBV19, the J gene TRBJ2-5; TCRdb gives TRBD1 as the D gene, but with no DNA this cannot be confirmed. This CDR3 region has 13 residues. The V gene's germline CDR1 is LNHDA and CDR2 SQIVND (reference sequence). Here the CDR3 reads CASSSNAGETQYF.

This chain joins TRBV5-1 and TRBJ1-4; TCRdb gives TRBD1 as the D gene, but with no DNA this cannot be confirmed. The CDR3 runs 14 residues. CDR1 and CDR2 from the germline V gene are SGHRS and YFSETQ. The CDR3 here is CASSLEGRGEKLFF.

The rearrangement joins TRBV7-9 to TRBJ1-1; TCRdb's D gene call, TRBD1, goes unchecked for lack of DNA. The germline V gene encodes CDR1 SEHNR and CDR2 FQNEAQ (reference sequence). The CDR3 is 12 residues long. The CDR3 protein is CASRTGLTEAFF.

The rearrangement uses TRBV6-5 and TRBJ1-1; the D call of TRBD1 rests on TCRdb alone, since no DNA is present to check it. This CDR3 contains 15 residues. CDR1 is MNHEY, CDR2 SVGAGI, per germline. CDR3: CASSYGGSTNTEAFF.

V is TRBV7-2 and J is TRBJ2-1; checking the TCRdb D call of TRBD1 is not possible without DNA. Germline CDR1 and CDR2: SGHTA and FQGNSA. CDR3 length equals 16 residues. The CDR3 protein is CASSLGRGGGANEQFF.

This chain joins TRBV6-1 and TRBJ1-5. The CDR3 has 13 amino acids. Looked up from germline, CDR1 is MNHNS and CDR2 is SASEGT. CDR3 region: CASSDQPYQPQHF.

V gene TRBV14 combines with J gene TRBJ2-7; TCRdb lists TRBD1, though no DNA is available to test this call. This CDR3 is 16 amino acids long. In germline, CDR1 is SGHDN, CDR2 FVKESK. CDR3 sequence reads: CASRPKTGGAAGVQYF.

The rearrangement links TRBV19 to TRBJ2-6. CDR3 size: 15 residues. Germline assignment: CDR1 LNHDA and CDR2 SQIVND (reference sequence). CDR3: CASRSIDSGANVLTF. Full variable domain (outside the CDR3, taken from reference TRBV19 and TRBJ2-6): DGGITQSPKYLFRKEGQNVTLSCEQNLNHDAMYWYRQDPGQGLRLIYYSQIVNDFQKGDIAEGYSVSREKKESFPLTVTSAQKNPTAFYLCASRSIDSGANVLTFGAGSRLTVL.

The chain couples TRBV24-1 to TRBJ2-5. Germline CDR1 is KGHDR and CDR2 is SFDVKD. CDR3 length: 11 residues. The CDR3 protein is CATSNQRTQYF.

The CDR3 loop reads CASSDSLGTGSNEQFF. V is TRBV25-1 and J is TRBJ2-1; the D call from TCRdb, TRBD1, cannot be confirmed without DNA. This CDR3 region has 16 residues. Per germline, CDR1 MGHDK and CDR2 SYGVNS. The complete variable domain, with remaining parts taken from reference TRBV25-1 and TRBJ2-1, reads EADIYQTPRYLVIGTGKKITLECSQTMGHDKMYWYQQDPGMELHLIHYSYGVNSTEKGDLSSESTVSRIRTEHFPLTLESARPSHTSQYLCASSDSLGTGSNEQFFGPGTRLTVL.

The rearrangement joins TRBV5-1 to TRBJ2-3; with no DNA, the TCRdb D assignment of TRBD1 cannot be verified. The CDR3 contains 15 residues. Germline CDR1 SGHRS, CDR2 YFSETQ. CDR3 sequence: CASSSGQGSKNTQYF.

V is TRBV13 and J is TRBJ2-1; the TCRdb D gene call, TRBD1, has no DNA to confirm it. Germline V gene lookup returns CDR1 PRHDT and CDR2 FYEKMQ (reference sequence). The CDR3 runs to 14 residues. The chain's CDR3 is CASSLIGSRDEQFF.

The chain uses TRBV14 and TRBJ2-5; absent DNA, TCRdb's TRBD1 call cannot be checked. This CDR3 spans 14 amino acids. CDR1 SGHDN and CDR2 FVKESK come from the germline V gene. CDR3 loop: CASSPPRGKETQYF.

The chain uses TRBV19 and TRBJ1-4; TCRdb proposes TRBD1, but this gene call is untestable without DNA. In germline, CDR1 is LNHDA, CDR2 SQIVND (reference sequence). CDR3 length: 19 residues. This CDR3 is CASRRRPGHRDGGNEKLFF.

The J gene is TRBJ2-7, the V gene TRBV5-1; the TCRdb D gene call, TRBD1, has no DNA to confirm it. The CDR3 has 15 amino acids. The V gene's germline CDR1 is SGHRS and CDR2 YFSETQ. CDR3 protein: CASSLALGRGLEQYF.

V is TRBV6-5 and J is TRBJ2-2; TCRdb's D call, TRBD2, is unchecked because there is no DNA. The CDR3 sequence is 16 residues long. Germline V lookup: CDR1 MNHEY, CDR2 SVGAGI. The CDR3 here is CASRVGGAGYTGELFF.